Following are 30 T cell receptor beta chains from one sample sequenced in a study of T cell clusters in autoimmune cytopenias. TRB amplification used around 260 ng of peripheral blood genomic DNA. TRB was amplified by touch-down multiplex PCR, primer pools A and B combined. TCRdb re-called the multiplex PCR reads; every CDR3 protein appears as one record, without DNA. The ten top clones account for roughly half, within a sample of about 1,500 distinct CDR3 sequences. This same sample was also part of a study on T cell repertoires in aging, cancer and after chemotherapy.

The sequenced sample was peripheral blood. The source is a human donor with chronic lymphocytic leukemia.

The chain joins TRBV2 to TRBJ2-7. CDR1 and CDR2 (germline): SNHLY, FYNNEI. The CDR3 consists of 13 residues. The CDR3 loop reads CASSERQAYEQYF.

By frequency, this clonotype registers medium-sized. The V and J genes are TRBV7-9 and TRBJ2-5. Looked up from germline, CDR1 is SEHNR and CDR2 is FQNEAQ (reference sequence). This CDR3 spans 11 amino acids. This CDR3 reads CASSLAETQYF.

CDR3 region: CASSLLIVATNEKLFF. This chain joins TRBV7-8 and TRBJ1-4. The CDR3 loop spans 16 amino acids. Looked up from germline, CDR1 is SGHVS and CDR2 is FQNEAQ.

The chain is built from TRBV20-1 and TRBJ1-6; TCRdb gives TRBD1 as the D gene, but with no DNA this cannot be confirmed. The CDR3 totals 16 residues. CDR1 and CDR2 from the germline V gene are DFQATT and SNEGSKA (reference sequence). CDR3 amino acids: CSARDPGQTYNSPLHF.

The chain carries TRBV24-1 and TRBJ1-5; TCRdb reports TRBD1, a call that lacks DNA to check it against. From germline, CDR1 is KGHDR and CDR2 SFDVKD. The CDR3 consists of 15 residues. The CDR3: CATSEAGGGNQPQHF.

The chain is built from TRBV5-1 and TRBJ2-1. CDR3 length equals 17 residues. Germline V gene data show CDR1 as SGHRS and CDR2 as YFSETQ. The CDR3 protein is CASSSSTAGSSYNEQFF.

The chain combines TRBV10-1 with TRBJ2-3; the D call of TRBD1 rests on TCRdb alone, since no DNA is present to check it. The CDR3 spans 14 residues. Germline V gives CDR1 WNHNN, CDR2 SYGVQD (reference sequence). CDR3 loop: CASKQGLSGDTQYF.

This chain joins TRBV28 and TRBJ2-7; TCRdb's assignment of TRBD2 cannot be checked, as there is no DNA. The CDR3 covers 15 residues. Per the germline V gene, CDR1 is MDHEN and CDR2 is SYDVKM. CDR3 region: CASSRSGAPSYEQYF.

J is TRBJ2-2 and V is TRBV2; checking the TCRdb D call of TRBD2 is not possible without DNA. The CDR3 has 14 residues. The germline V gene has CDR1 SNHLY and CDR2 FYNNEI. The CDR3 reads CASRREANTGELFF.

This rearrangement joins TRBV20-1 to TRBJ1-2; TCRdb proposes TRBD1, but this gene call is untestable without DNA. Germline loops: CDR1 DFQATT, CDR2 SNEGSKA (reference sequence). CDR3 size: 13 residues. This CDR3 is CSALPGPNYGYTF.

This clonotype registers medium-sized (0.01 to 0.1%) by frequency. The V call is TRBV28, the J call TRBJ2-1; the TCRdb D gene call, TRBD2, has no DNA to confirm it. This CDR3 has 14 amino acids. The V gene's germline CDR1 is MDHEN and CDR2 SYDVKM. CDR3 sequence: CASSLTGGDNEQFF. Together with reference TRBV28 and TRBJ2-1, the CDR3 gives the full variable domain: DVKVTQSSRYLVKRTGEKVFLECVQDMDHENMFWYRQDPGLGLRLIYFSYDVKMKEKGDIPEGYSVSREKKERFSLILESASTNQTSMYLCASSLTGGDNEQFFGPGTRLTVL.

This clonotype registers medium-sized by frequency. The chain has TRBV6-5 and TRBJ1-4; TCRdb reports TRBD1, a call that lacks DNA to check it against. This CDR3 has 15 amino acids. CDR1 MNHEY and CDR2 SVGAGI come from the germline V gene. CDR3 loop: CASSWQGAGNEKLFF.

Its frequency marks this clonotype as medium-sized. V and J are TRBV7-2 and TRBJ1-3; TCRdb returns TRBD1, unconfirmable since there is no DNA. Germline assignment: CDR1 SGHTA and CDR2 FQGNSA. The CDR3 extends over 16 amino acids. CDR3 loop: CASSPLAPISGNTIYF.

This clonotype is labeled medium-sized (0.01 to 0.1%) based on frequency. The rearrangement uses TRBV28 and TRBJ2-7; TCRdb gives TRBD2 as the D gene, but with no DNA this cannot be confirmed. CDR3 length: 12 residues. In germline, CDR1 is MDHEN, CDR2 SYDVKM. CDR3 protein: CASTGRAYEQYF. The full variable domain, completed using reference TRBV28 and TRBJ2-7, is DVKVTQSSRYLVKRTGEKVFLECVQDMDHENMFWYRQDPGLGLRLIYFSYDVKMKEKGDIPEGYSVSREKKERFSLILESASTNQTSMYLCASTGRAYEQYFGPGTRLTVT.

This clonotype ranks as medium-sized in terms of frequency. The chain uses TRBV27 and TRBJ1-5; as DNA is missing, the TRBD1 call by TCRdb cannot be tested. The CDR3 runs to 14 residues. Germline-derived CDR1 and CDR2 are MNHEY and SMNVEV (reference sequence). The CDR3 protein is CASRGQRGNQPQHF.

This chain uses TRBV4-1 with TRBJ2-1; TCRdb designates TRBD2, a call that cannot be tested without DNA. The germline V gene has CDR1 MGHRA and CDR2 YSYEKL. This CDR3 spans 18 amino acids. The CDR3 loop is CASSQGLLAGTGGFEQFF.

According to its frequency, this clonotype is medium-sized. The CDR3 loop is CASSQEVSGGVYEQYF. The gene calls are TRBV4-2 and TRBJ2-7; TCRdb's D gene call, TRBD2, goes unchecked for lack of DNA. This CDR3 has 16 residues. Germline loops: CDR1 LGHNA, CDR2 YNFKEQ.

V gene TRBV6-1 combines with J gene TRBJ2-3; TCRdb's D call, TRBD1, is unchecked because there is no DNA. Germline V gene sequence: CDR1 MNHNS, CDR2 SASEGT. CDR3 length: 16 residues. Here the CDR3 reads CASSEAGGGKGDTQYF.

This clonotype is medium-sized (0.01 to 0.1%) by frequency. CDR3 loop: CASSLTSGAYASNEQFF. This chain joins TRBV5-6 and TRBJ2-1; TCRdb's D call of TRBD2 is untestable without DNA. The CDR3 extends over 17 amino acids. Germline values: CDR1 SGHDT, CDR2 YYEEEE. Looking up the rest from reference TRBV5-6 and TRBJ2-1 gives the full variable domain: DAGVTQSPTHLIKTRGQQVTLRCSPKSGHDTVSWYQQALGQGPQFIFQYYEEEERQRGNFPDRFSGHQFPNYSSELNVNALLLGDSALYLCASSLTSGAYASNEQFFGPGTRLTVL.

The chain links TRBV6-5 to TRBJ2-3. The CDR3 is made up of 16 amino acids. From germline, CDR1 is MNHEY and CDR2 SVGAGI. Here the CDR3 reads CASSPSFWWNTDTQYF.

The chain uses TRBV28 and TRBJ2-1; without DNA, the TCRdb call of TRBD2 cannot be checked. Germline V lookup: CDR1 MDHEN, CDR2 SYDVKM. The CDR3 runs 14 residues. This chain's CDR3 is CAPGGTSGVHEQFF.

This clonotype is called medium-sized based on its frequency. The chain employs TRBV6-1 and TRBJ2-7; checking the TCRdb D call of TRBD2 is not possible without DNA. The V gene's germline CDR1 is MNHNS and CDR2 SASEGT. The CDR3 contains 15 residues. CDR3 sequence: CASSDPGLLSYEQYF.

This clonotype is classed as medium-sized by frequency. J is TRBJ2-2 and V is TRBV11-2. The germline CDR1 and CDR2 sequences are SGHAT and FQNNGV. This CDR3 spans 11 amino acids. CDR3 protein: CASSFGGELFF.

The rearrangement joins TRBV4-3 to TRBJ2-5. The CDR3 loop spans 14 amino acids. Germline V gene sequence: CDR1 LGHNA, CDR2 YSLEER. The CDR3 sequence is CASSQETGQETQYF.

This clonotype shows up as large by frequency. The rearrangement links TRBV29-1 to TRBJ2-6; the D gene TCRdb calls, TRBD1, cannot be checked with no DNA. From germline, CDR1 is SQVTM and CDR2 ANQGSEA. This CDR3 contains 15 residues. CDR3 loop: CSVGGQAGGANVLTF.

The chain employs TRBV27 and TRBJ1-1; TCRdb gives TRBD1 as the D gene, but with no DNA this cannot be confirmed. Per the germline V gene, CDR1 is MNHEY and CDR2 is SMNVEV (reference sequence). The CDR3 loop spans 16 amino acids. CDR3 sequence reads: CASSLSQTGGKAEAFF.

This clonotype is deemed medium-sized by its frequency. The J gene is TRBJ2-7, the V gene TRBV7-9; TCRdb gives TRBD2 as the D gene, but with no DNA this cannot be confirmed. This CDR3 contains 15 residues. Germline V gene lookup returns CDR1 SEHNR and CDR2 FQNEAQ (reference sequence). The CDR3 sequence: CASSPLNSGNYEQYF.

CDR3 sequence reads: CRGYSGDTGELFF. This chain connects TRBV20-1 to TRBJ2-2; TCRdb calls TRBD2, which cannot be checked without DNA. The CDR3 loop spans 13 amino acids. Looked up from germline, CDR1 is DFQATT and CDR2 is SNEGSKA (reference sequence).

J is TRBJ2-1 and V is TRBV28; TCRdb's D call, TRBD2, is unchecked because there is no DNA. The CDR3 extends over 15 amino acids. Germline V CDR1 and CDR2: MDHEN, SYDVKM. The CDR3 sequence is CASTSPRTIYNEQFF.

This clonotype is called large based on its frequency. The chain is built from TRBV11-1 and TRBJ2-2; TCRdb picks TRBD2, but there is no DNA to check that call. CDR1 and CDR2 from the germline V gene are SGHAT and FQDESV (reference sequence). This CDR3 is built from 17 residues. CDR3 loop: CASTKDLAGGNTGELFF. The full variable domain, in which reference TRBV11-1 and TRBJ2-2 provide the parts outside the CDR3, is EAEVAQSPRYKITEKSQAVAFWCDPISGHATLYWYRQILGQGPELLVQFQDESVVDDSQLPKDRFSAERLKGVDSTLKIQPAELGDSAMYLCASTKDLAGGNTGELFFGEGSRLTVL.